This entry lists 11 T cell receptor beta chains sequenced from one sample in a study of blood T cell repertoires in COVID-19. TCRdb keeps only in-frame clones here, not all; method: immunoSEQ multiplex PCR. The table shows about 48,000 clones, with more than 75% occurring only once. Input material: peripheral blood. The receptors shown here come from a woman older than 75 with COVID-19, enrolled during active disease.

Comment on this clone: Additional DNA sequences in this sample encode the identical CDR3. This chain connects TRBV6-6 to TRBJ1-2; 8 positions agree with TRBD1. After removal of 6 bases from V and 3 bases from J, the junction contained 3 bases not matched to a gene. The CDR3 spans 13 residues. CDR1 is MNHNY and CDR2 is SVGAGI in the germline V gene (reference sequence). CDR3 sequence: CASSPTGDYGYTF. Here the CDR3 DNA reads TGTGCCAGCAGCCCGACAGGGGACTATGGCTACACCTTC.

The chain links TRBV4-2 to TRBJ2-7, with a weak D call TRBD2 (6 bases). CDR3 length equals 18 residues. V was cut by 0 bases and J by 0 bases, with 18 bases left in between. Per the germline V gene, CDR1 is LGHNA and CDR2 is YNFKEQ. CDR3 residues: CASSQDLVASVRSYEQYF. The CDR3 region has the DNA TGTGCCAGCAGCCAAGATCTAGTGGCTAGCGTGCGCTCCTACGAGCAGTACTTC.

There are a few counts of this clone. J is TRBJ2-3 and V is TRBV12-2; TRBD2 is taken as the D call from the table, unchecked against the DNA. TRBV12-2 has pseudogene status. This CDR3 is 18 amino acids long. The CDR3 DNA reads as TGTGCAAGTCGCTTAGCGAAGATTGGGGAGGAGAGCACAGATACGCAGTATTTT. This translates into CASRLAKIGEESTDTQYF.

V and J are TRBV6-5 and TRBJ2-2, with a weak D call TRBD1 (5 bases). CDR3 length: 14 amino acids. CDR1 and CDR2 (germline): MNHEY, SVGAGI. The ends were cut back, 6 bases at V and 6 bases at J, with 14 bases in the middle. The CDR3 DNA reads TGTGCCAGCAGATTCGACAGCAATCCCGGGGAGCTGTTTTTT. Translating gives CASRFDSNPGELFF.

V usage is TRBV7-2 and J usage is TRBJ1-2, with a tentative D call TRBD1 (5 bases). The V and J ends lost 5 bases and 4 bases respectively, with 17 bases between them. Germline CDR1 is SGHTA and CDR2 is FQGNSA. The CDR3 extends over 15 amino acids. The CDR3 DNA follows: TGTGCCAGCAGCGGAGGGCAGGGAGGGATCTATGGCTACACCTTC. It is translated as CASSGGQGGIYGYTF.

V usage is TRBV15 and J usage is TRBJ1-2; D is unresolved. V was shortened by 1 base and J by 6 bases, with 12 bases between the two germline ends. The CDR3 spans 14 residues. Germline-derived CDR1 and CDR2 are LNHNV and YYDKDF (reference sequence). The CDR3 DNA sequence: TGTGCCACCAGCAGAGTACCGGGGATCGATGGCTACACCTTC. Translating gives CATSRVPGIDGYTF.

The genes are TRBV15 and TRBJ2-1, with 7 bases fitting TRBD1. Germline CDR1 is LNHNV and CDR2 is YYDKDF (reference sequence). This CDR3 spans 15 amino acids. The V gene end was trimmed by 2 bases and the J gene end by 4 bases; junction bases not matched to a gene: 5. The DNA of the CDR3 is TGTGCCACCAGCAGACCGTGGGGACAGTACAATGAGCAGTTCTTC. Encoded protein: CATSRPWGQYNEQFF.

The chain has TRBV11-2 and TRBJ2-6; D is unresolved. There are 16 residues in the CDR3. The germline CDR1 and CDR2 sequences are SGHAT and FQNNGV. V shed 0 bases and J shed 0 bases, with 6 bases lying between them. The CDR3 protein is CASSLDTVSGANVLTF. Written as DNA, the CDR3 is TGTGCCAGCAGCTTAGATACGGTCTCTGGGGCCAACGTCCTGACTTTC.

The chain carries TRBV27 and TRBJ2-7; D may be TRBD1 (5 bases). The V gene's germline CDR1 is MNHEY and CDR2 SMNVEV (reference sequence). With 4 bases removed from V and 4 bases from J, the gap between germline ends came to 17 bases. The CDR3 extends over 15 amino acids. In DNA, the CDR3 is TGTGCCAGCAGTTCAGGGCCCCTTCCGATTTACGAGCAGTACTTC. It specifies CASSSGPLPIYEQYF.

V gene TRBV19 combines with J gene TRBJ2-2, with a possible D match to TRBD1 (5 bases). Trimming cost V 3 bases and J 5 bases, with 13 bases left between them. The CDR3 is 15 amino acids. CDR1 is LNHDA, CDR2 SQIVND, per germline (reference sequence). The CDR3 loop is CASSIRARGTGELFF. In nucleotides, the CDR3 is TGTGCCAGTAGTATTAGGGCTAGGGGAACCGGGGAGCTGTTTTTT.

The rearrangement links TRBV19 to TRBJ1-1; TRBD1 might be the D (6 bases). Trimming took 6 bases from V and 1 from J, leaving 12 bases between them. The V gene's germline CDR1 is LNHDA and CDR2 SQIVND (reference sequence). The CDR3 is 14 residues long. CDR3 sequence reads: CASSRGRENTEAFF. The CDR3 nucleotides are TGTGCCAGTAGCAGGGGACGGGAGAACACTGAAGCTTTCTTT.